The T cell receptor beta chain under discussion was sequenced for a study of shared clonotypes between healthy human individuals. Study summary: The cohort comprised a couple of women and a few men. Their ages spanned 18 to 49 years. Findings and caveats of the study: Generally, estimated richness proved larger in naive subsets than it did in memory subsets. Generation probabilities of non-shared clonotypes were lower (relative to those shared by all four donors).

A note on this clone: Its antigen is undetermined.

The material for each subset, its genomic DNA, was split evenly across several immunoSEQ plates. The repertoire was sequenced with immunoSEQ multiplex PCR; TCRdb's copy has only in-frame clones and lacks some. The data hold about 1,500,000 clones, with approximately 96% observed a single time. This CDR3 is 15 amino acids long. CDR1 MNHEY and CDR2 SMNVEV come from the germline V gene (reference sequence). J gave up 3 bases and V 5 bases, and 10 bases lay outside the gene matches. The TCR originated in a man younger than 40 in good health. The chain is built from TRBV27 and TRBJ2-7, with 7 bases lining up with TRBD1. Sequencing used naive CD4+ T cells sorted from blood. Described subset: CD45RA+ positively selected. The CDR3 region is CASSLAGTAHYEQYF. The CDR3 bases are TGTGCCAGCAGTCTGGCCGGGACAGCTCACTACGAGCAGTACTTC.